The table lists the clone carrying this T cell receptor (beta chain) with a few counts. The antigen is undetermined. The data belong to a study of T cells after yellow fever vaccination. Whole-study results and caveats: It was a weaker secondary response, yet one that peaked faster, at day 5 versus 15. Contamination by abundant bulk-population clonotypes could be present in FACS-sorted repertoires. CD4 and CD8 compartments shared a small share of clonotypes, likely from convergent recombination.

The V gene's germline CDR1 is SGDLS and CDR2 YYNGEE. The germline V and J ends were trimmed by 4 bases and 0 bases, with 10 bases remaining between them. This CDR3 is built from 14 residues. TCR cDNA was made by 5'RACE template switching, adding a universal primer site and UMIs. Each CDR3 protein is one row after TCRdb ran MiXCR on the 5' RACE reads. This table holds hundreds of thousands of distinct CDR3 sequences, less than 20% found once. This rearrangement joins TRBV9 to TRBJ1-2, with D unclear. Specimen: PBMCs, collected 4 to 6 days after the first yellow fever vaccination. This TCR was sampled from a man aged 18 to 29 who received the YFV17D yellow fever vaccine. This chain's CDR3 is CASSPAGANYGYTF. The CDR3 DNA sequence: TGTGCCAGCAGCCCCGCGGGAGCTAACTATGGCTACACCTTC.